The entry below describes one T cell receptor beta chain. This receptor's antigen is unknown. One base away there is no much larger clone; base qualities are not given. There are 17 amino acids in the CDR3, from cysteine to phenylalanine inclusive. This entry keeps only the CDR3 DNA: 51 bases, framed from base 1. V lost 3 bases and J lost 0 bases, and the count of bases not matched to a germline gene is 5. The germline V gene (reference sequence) gives CDR1 as LNHDA and CDR2 as SQIVND. This sample is part of a study of vaccination effects on CD4 cells after COVID-19 (dated by TCRdb to between 2021 and 2023). Study-level background: Across the study, the median time from the second dose to post-vaccine sampling was 72 days (range 14 to 241). In the study, cultures from other donors were sequenced using the Oncomine TCR Beta short-read assay on an Illumina iSeq 100. The full study included around ten COVID-19 convalescent patients and several SARS-CoV-2-naive healthy vaccine recipients. SARS-CoV-2 spike-specific CD4+ TCR repertoires from before and after mRNA vaccination were compared in COVID-19 convalescent patients and in infection-naive vaccine recipients. The study at large found these results: Marked clonal contraction was observed in both infection-induced and vaccine-induced clones at late post-vaccination timepoints, consistent with waning T cell responses. In healthy vaccine recipients, vaccine-induced clones were almost all SARS-CoV-2 mono-reactive, with only 1 of 255 being cross-reactive with common cold coronaviruses. Only a small number of convalescent patients were included, and no early post-infection timepoints were available, which limited the study.

To identify antigen-specific CD4+ T cell clonotypes by their expansion, the ViraFEST assay first stimulated PBMC with viral peptide pools and then applied TCR sequencing. After about 10 days of culture, CD4+ T cells were isolated with the EasySep CD4+ T cell isolation kit. Each participant received two doses of an mRNA SARS-CoV-2 vaccine, either BNT162b2 or mRNA-1273. None of the healthy vaccine recipients had a prior SARS-CoV-2 infection, which was confirmed by nucleocapsid antibody tests that came back negative both before and after vaccination. Each well held around 2 million PBMC cultured in IMDM containing 5% human AB serum, 10 IU/ml IL-2 and gentamicin, along with about 9.3 ug/ml peptides. On days 3 and 7, half of the culture medium was replaced with fresh IL-2-containing medium. Each peptide stimulation condition was cultured in triplicate wells unless otherwise noted. Using Ficoll-Paque Plus gradient centrifugation, PBMC were separated from whole blood and then either used fresh or cryopreserved at -140C. The spike proteins of SARS-CoV-2 and of the common cold coronaviruses HCoV-NL63, HCoV-OC43 and HCoV-229E were spanned by overlapping peptide pools. Genomic DNA was extracted from cultured CD4+ T cells with the QIAamp micro DNA kit.

The library was built by means of the immunoSEQ multiplex PCR assay. TCR beta CDR3 sequencing was performed on DNA from the cultured, isolated CD4+ T cells. As for the authors' bioinformatics: Non-productive TCR sequences were discarded, and reads were trimmed to the CDR3 region, with only CDR3s of 7 or more amino acids retained. The MANAFEST web app was used to identify antigen-specific clonotypes by comparing expansion in peptide wells with expansion in reference cultures. To count as positive, a clone had to show expansion at FDR<0.05 compared with the reference and with all other wells, an odds ratio above 5, and a frequency above 0.1% in two replicate wells. A clonotype was defined as cross-reactive if the clonotype was significantly expanded both in SARS-CoV-2 spike wells and in at least one common cold coronavirus spike condition. Levenshtein distance calculated with the stringdist R package was used to assess CDR3 similarity, and unrooted trees were constructed with ape in R 3.6.1. The immuneACCESS repertoire file appears here via TCRdb, limited to in-frame rearrangements. These files lack a portion of the clones; in checked studies, under half of the deficit traces to unresolved V genes, and the cause of the others is not known. The V and J calls and clone size were taken over from that table, and D and trimming were inferred from the DNA. In this sample the table shows about 33,000 clones, under 75% of which occur a single time. About 12% of the sample is held by the ten biggest clonotypes.

The sequence was collected from a human donor who received a COVID-19 vaccine. The specimen comprised CD4+ T cells from PBMCs cultured with HCoV-229E spike peptides, sampled after COVID-19 vaccination. The intended sense of this specimen's cell subset or site label: HCoV-229E spike overlapping peptide pool stimulation. The V and J segments used are TRBV19 and TRBJ2-6; 7 of the junction bases match TRBD2. The sequenced DNA: TGTGCCAGTAGTATTTCGAGCGGGGCCTCTGGGGCCAACGTCCTGACTTTC. This encodes CASSISSGASGANVLTF.